A single sample gave rise to the 27 T cell receptor beta chains below, sequenced in a study of OX40 agonist ivuxolimab in advanced cancers. TCRdb's copy holds only in-frame clones and misses some; the assay was immunoSEQ multiplex PCR. The sample holds more than 40,000 clones; around 84% are singletons and the top ten take under 30%. The sequencing here drew on CD4+ or CD8+ T cells sorted from blood, taken in a trial of the OX40 agonist ivuxolimab. The receptors were sampled from an adult with an advanced solid tumor such as melanoma, head and neck, liver or kidney cancer.

The V call is TRBV4-3, the J call TRBJ1-2; the D is unclear. Between the trimmed V and J ends, which lost 1 base and 4 bases, there was a span of 16 bases. CDR1 LGHNA and CDR2 YSLEER come from the germline V gene. The CDR3 contains 16 residues. Here the CDR3 DNA reads TGCGCCAGCAGCCAAGGCCTTCATTGGCCCAGCTATGGCTACACCTTC. Protein product: CASSQGLHWPSYGYTF.

The chain has TRBV5-1 and TRBJ2-1, with D unclear. V was shortened by 1 base and J by 0 bases, with 11 bases between the two germline ends. CDR1 and CDR2 (germline): SGHRS, YFSETQ. This CDR3 has 16 amino acids. In DNA, the CDR3 is TGCGCCAGCAGCTTGTCTTTTAGTAGCTCCTACAATGAGCAGTTCTTC. It codes for CASSLSFSSSYNEQFF.

This clone was picked up a small number of times. The V gene is TRBV9, the J gene TRBJ2-1, with D tentatively TRBD1 (5 bases). The germline V gene encodes CDR1 SGDLS and CDR2 YYNGEE. V lost 2 bases and J lost 8, with 11 bases in between. The CDR3 spans 13 residues. CDR3 sequence: CASSVAGSYEQFF. The CDR3 bases are TGTGCCAGCAGCGTTGCAGGGTCGTATGAGCAGTTCTTC.

The chain uses TRBV5-1 and TRBJ1-1, with D possibly TRBD1 on 6 matching bases. Looked up from germline, CDR1 is SGHRS and CDR2 is YFSETQ. V shed 2 bases and J shed 4 bases, with 15 bases lying between them. The CDR3 contains 15 residues. The CDR3 nucleotides are TGCGCCAGCAGCTTCGGGGAGGGGGGATTCACTGAAGCTTTCTTT. Amino acid sequence: CASSFGEGGFTEAFF.

V usage is TRBV5-4 and J usage is TRBJ1-1; TRBD1 is a possible D gene (5 bases). The germline V gene has CDR1 SGHNT and CDR2 YYREEE (reference sequence). V was trimmed by 0 bases and J by 3 bases, leaving 9 bases between them. CDR3 length: 14 amino acids. The chain's CDR3 is CASSLDSGDTEAFF. The CDR3 DNA sequence: TGTGCCAGCAGCTTGGATTCGGGGGACACTGAAGCTTTCTTT.

This CDR3 reads CASPNRTGGSRQPQHF. The CDR3 coding sequence is TGTGCCAGCCCCAATCGGACAGGAGGGTCTCGGCAGCCCCAGCATTTT. The chain joins TRBV6-6 to TRBJ1-5, with 7 positions matching TRBD1. The germline gives CDR1 MNHNY, CDR2 SVGAGI (reference sequence). The CDR3 runs 16 residues. Trimming cost V 8 bases and J 7 bases; bases outside gene matches: 17.

The chain employs TRBV11-3 and TRBJ2-2; D assignment may be TRBD1 or TRBD2 (5 bases each). V lost 0 bases and J lost 7, with 12 bases in between. The germline V gene encodes CDR1 SGHNT and CDR2 YENEEA. The CDR3 extends over 15 amino acids. The CDR3 here is CASSLERGRDGELFF. As DNA, the CDR3 is TGTGCCAGCAGCTTAGAGAGGGGAAGGGACGGGGAGCTGTTTTTT.

The chain is built from TRBV5-6 and TRBJ2-7, with 10 bases fitting TRBD1. Trimming removed 4 bases from V and 2 bases from J; junction bases left unmatched: 6. Germline V CDR1 and CDR2: SGHDT, YYEEEE. CDR3 length: 15 residues. CDR3 region: CASSGETGGPYEQYF. The CDR3 coding sequence is TGTGCCAGCAGCGGCGAGACAGGGGGCCCCTACGAGCAGTACTTC.

This clone was recorded once. The CDR3 DNA is TGTGCCAGCAGCCCTCTGGCGGGAGGTCCCTACAATGAGCAGTTCTTC. It translates to CASSPLAGGPYNEQFF. The chain couples TRBV14 to TRBJ2-1, with 8 bases identical to TRBD2. The germline CDR1 and CDR2 sequences are SGHDN and FVKESK. CDR3 length equals 16 residues. The junction had 7 bases not matched to a gene; V was cut back by 4 bases and J by 2 bases.

V usage is TRBV4-3 and J usage is TRBJ2-7; 10 positions agree with TRBD1. CDR3 length: 16 amino acids. V shed 5 bases and J 2 bases; nucleotides not matched to a gene: 9. Germline V gene sequence: CDR1 LGHNA, CDR2 YSLEER. CDR3 amino acids: CASSYSGTGEAYEQYF. For the CDR3, the DNA is TGCGCCAGCAGCTACAGCGGGACAGGGGAGGCCTACGAGCAGTACTTC.

The V call is TRBV19, the J call TRBJ2-5; TRBD2 matches 11 bases. J was trimmed by 1 base and V by 3 bases; bases with no gene match: 7. CDR3 size: 17 residues. The germline V gene has CDR1 LNHDA and CDR2 SQIVND (reference sequence). CDR3 bases: TGTGCCAGTAGTATGTCTAGCGGGAGGCTGATCCAAGAGACCCAGTACTTC. As protein: CASSMSSGRLIQETQYF.

This chain uses TRBV5-3 with TRBJ2-7, with TRBD2 matching over 9 bases. TRBV5-3 is filed as an ORF, its function uncertain. Trimming at V came to 0 bases and at J to 3 bases, leaving 7 bases not matched to a gene. This CDR3 is 16 amino acids long. CDR3 in amino acids: CARSLAGSGGFYEQYF. The CDR3 nucleotides are TGTGCCAGAAGCTTGGCCGGCAGCGGGGGGTTCTACGAGCAGTACTTC.

V is TRBV11-2 and J is TRBJ2-7; perhaps TRBD2 as D (6 bases). Germline CDR1 SGHAT, CDR2 FQNNGV. This CDR3 region has 16 residues. With 2 bases removed from V and 0 bases from J, the gap between germline ends came to 14 bases. CDR3: CASSLPGGVYSYEQYF. The CDR3 DNA reads as TGTGCCAGCAGCTTACCCGGCGGGGTCTACTCCTACGAGCAGTACTTC. Full variable domain (rest looked up from reference TRBV11-2 and TRBJ2-7): EAGVAQSPRYKIIEKRQSVAFWCNPISGHATLYWYQQILGQGPKLLIQFQNNGVVDDSQLPKDRFSAERLKGVDSTLKIQPAKLEDSAVYLCASSLPGGVYSYEQYFGPGTRLTVT.

This chain links TRBV7-6 with TRBJ2-1, with 13 nucleotides matching TRBD2. With 4 bases clipped from V and 8 bases from J, the junction kept 11 bases outside the gene matches. The CDR3 extends over 17 amino acids. CDR1 SGHVS and CDR2 FNYEAQ come from the germline V gene. The DNA for the CDR3 is TGTGCCAGCAGCTCAACTAGCGGGAGGGAATTTTCCGATGAGCAGTTCTTC. Its protein product is CASSSTSGREFSDEQFF.

The chain uses TRBV27 and TRBJ2-7; D is tentatively TRBD1 or TRBD2 (5 bases each). The CDR3 extends over 16 amino acids. Trimming took 6 bases from V and 2 from J, leaving 20 bases between them. Germline V gene sequence: CDR1 MNHEY, CDR2 SMNVEV (reference sequence). CDR3 in amino acids: CASSLGPGSTAYEQYF. Written as DNA, the CDR3 is TGTGCCAGCAGCTTGGGGCCGGGGAGTACCGCCTACGAGCAGTACTTC.

The chain couples TRBV30 to TRBJ1-1, with 9 bases identical to TRBD1. This CDR3 region has 13 residues. CDR1 GTSNPN and CDR2 SVGIG come from the germline V gene (reference sequence). V was clipped by 3 bases and J by 6 bases; unmatched bases: 5. The CDR3 DNA follows: TGTGCCTGGAGGGATGACAGGGGGGCTGAAGCTTTCTTT. It codes for CAWRDDRGAEAFF. Full variable domain (missing parts from reference TRBV30 and TRBJ1-1): SQTIHQWPATLVQPVGSPLSLECTVEGTSNPNLYWYRQAAGRGLQLLFYSVGIGQISSEVPQNLSASRPQDRQFILSSKKLLLSDSGFYLCAWRDDRGAEAFFGQGTRLTVV.

This rearrangement joins TRBV5-6 to TRBJ2-7; TRBD2 aligns across 7 bases. The germline V gene encodes CDR1 SGHDT and CDR2 YYEEEE. This CDR3 has 16 residues. V lost 4 bases to trimming and J lost 0 bases; unmatched junction nucleotides: 10. Here the CDR3 reads CASSLMRGLSSYEQYF. The CDR3 region has the DNA TGTGCCAGCAGCCTGATGCGGGGACTAAGCTCCTACGAGCAGTACTTC.

Worth noting for this clone: This sample includes further DNA sequences coding for the same CDR3. The V call is TRBV19, the J call TRBJ2-7, with 8 bases identical to TRBD2. V trimming: 5 bases; J trimming: 6 bases; junction bases outside the gene matches: 6. The V gene's germline CDR1 is LNHDA and CDR2 SQIVND (reference sequence). CDR3 size: 13 residues. CDR3 residues: CASSPGRGGEQYF. Written as DNA, the CDR3 is TGTGCCAGTAGTCCGGGTCGGGGGGGCGAGCAGTACTTC.

The chain recombines TRBV7-9 with TRBJ2-7; D not certain. Trimming took off 1 base at V and 2 bases at J, with 6 bases between the two ends. The germline V gene has CDR1 SEHNR and CDR2 FQNEAQ (reference sequence). The CDR3 is 13 residues long. This chain's CDR3 is CASSLGATYEQYF. The CDR3 DNA sequence: TGTGCCAGCAGCTTAGGAGCGACCTACGAGCAGTACTTC. Full variable domain (remainder filled in from reference TRBV7-9 and TRBJ2-7): DTGVSQNPRHKITKRGQNVTFRCDPISEHNRLYWYRQTLGQGPEFLTYFQNEAQLEKSRLLSDRFSAERPKGSFSTLEIQRTEQGDSAMYLCASSLGATYEQYFGPGTRLTVT.

This chain joins TRBV5-4 and TRBJ2-1; 13 positions agree with TRBD2. Looked up from germline, CDR1 is SGHNT and CDR2 is YYREEE (reference sequence). The CDR3 consists of 17 residues. The trim removed 0 bases at V and 5 bases at J, leaving 5 bases unmatched. The CDR3 sequence is CASSLARLAGGHNEQFF. The CDR3, as DNA: TGTGCCAGCAGCTTGGCCCGACTAGCGGGGGGCCACAATGAGCAGTTCTTC.

The rearrangement links TRBV11-2 to TRBJ2-2, with unresolved D. Germline loops: CDR1 SGHAT, CDR2 FQNNGV. The CDR3 runs to 14 residues. Between the trimmed V and J ends, which lost 1 base and 6 bases, there was a span of 9 bases. CDR3 loop: CASSLASSAGELFF. CDR3 bases: TGTGCCAGCAGCTTAGCCTCGTCGGCCGGGGAGCTGTTTTTT.

V and J are TRBV5-4 and TRBJ2-3; D is unresolved. Germline assignment: CDR1 SGHNT and CDR2 YYREEE (reference sequence). V lost 3 bases to trimming and J lost 4 bases, with 6 bases between them. The CDR3 runs 12 residues. Here the CDR3 reads CASSSGPDTQYF. For the CDR3, the DNA is TGTGCCAGCAGCTCTGGGCCAGATACGCAGTATTTT.

This clone appeared a few times. This chain connects TRBV10-1 to TRBJ1-2; possibly TRBD1 for D (5 bases). The CDR3 has 11 amino acids. Trimming pared 3 bases from V and 7 bases from J, leaving 6 bases between. The germline CDR1 and CDR2 sequences are WNHNN and SYGVQD (reference sequence). The CDR3: CASSDRVGYTF. The CDR3 DNA is TGCGCCAGCAGTGACAGGGTTGGCTACACCTTC.

CDR3 bases: TGCGCCAGCAGCCAAGATCTAACAGGGGGATGGGAGCTGTTTTTT. It specifies CASSQDLTGGWELFF. The rearrangement uses TRBV4-3 and TRBJ2-2, with 8 nucleotides matching TRBD1. Germline V gene data show CDR1 as LGHNA and CDR2 as YSLEER. This CDR3 has 15 amino acids. J lost 9 bases, V lost 0 bases, and 6 bases had no gene match.

This rearrangement joins TRBV2 to TRBJ2-5; no clear D. Per the germline V gene, CDR1 is SNHLY and CDR2 is FYNNEI. The CDR3 length is 12 residues. Trimming removed 4 bases from V and 5 bases from J, with 8 bases in between. The CDR3 region is CASSASVETQYF. The CDR3 DNA reads TGTGCCAGCAGTGCCAGTGTTGAGACCCAGTACTTC.

This clone was recorded a few times. This sequence joins TRBV13 and TRBJ2-1; 9 bases match TRBD1. J lost 7 bases, V lost 5 bases, and 12 bases had no gene match. Per germline, CDR1 PRHDT and CDR2 FYEKMQ (reference sequence). This CDR3 has 16 amino acids. The CDR3: CASSPSTGGRRNEQFF. The CDR3 DNA reads TGTGCCAGCAGCCCTTCGACAGGGGGACGAAGGAATGAGCAGTTCTTC.

This clone was detected only once. This chain uses TRBV7-6 with TRBJ2-5; D gene uncertain. CDR1 is SGHVS, CDR2 FNYEAQ, per germline. The V end lost 6 bases, the J end lost 4 bases, and 18 bases lay between the germline ends. CDR3 length: 15 residues. The CDR3 is CASSRRPLEAETQYF. The CDR3 DNA follows: TGTGCCAGCAGTCGCCGACCCCTAGAAGCAGAGACCCAGTACTTC. Filled out from reference TRBV7-6 and TRBJ2-5, the complete variable domain reads GAGVSQSPRYKVTKRGQDVALRCDPISGHVSLYWYRQALGQGPEFLTYFNYEAQQDKSGLPNDRFSAERPEGSISTLTIQRTEQRDSAMYRCASSRRPLEAETQYFGPGTRLLVL.